A selection of T cell receptor beta chains follows, all from one sample in a study of identical twins. MiXCR was run by TCRdb on the 5' RACE reads, yielding one entry per CDR3 protein. The sample lists 200,000 to 250,000 distinct CDR3 sequences, under 8.5% occurring once. These sequences were also reported in another study, on T cells expressing NK-cell markers.

The sequenced material came from CD8+ T cells sorted from blood. The receptors were sampled from a young woman in good health. Both conserved end residues are trimmed from each CDR3. D genes are given only for firm matches.

>TRBV27|.|TRBJ2-7
ASSLSLANSYEQY
>TRBV4-1|.|TRBJ2-5
ASSQEGDGETQY
>TRBV20-1|.|TRBJ1-5
SARGQGFQPQH
>TRBV20-1|TRBD1|TRBJ2-2
SATRRDRGSGELF
>TRBV12-3/TRBV12-4|.|TRBJ1-4
ASRGAATNEKLF
>TRBV13|.|TRBJ2-1
ASQGPSRNEQF
>TRBV20-1|TRBD2|TRBJ2-3
SARSRLAGVGTDTQY
>TRBV7-9|.|TRBJ2-1
ASSLVSGGNYNEQF
>TRBV20-1|TRBD2|TRBJ2-5
SARIQTSGSRGAETQY
>TRBV7-9|TRBD2|TRBJ2-3
ASSSGGADTQY
>TRBV29-1|.|TRBJ1-1
SAWDTEAF
>TRBV11-2|.|TRBJ2-3
ASSLGGYGTDTQY
>TRBV5-5|TRBD1|TRBJ1-2
ASSLEDRGPPYGYT
>TRBV11-2|.|TRBJ2-1
ASSLVQEEQF
>TRBV4-3|.|TRBJ2-7
ASSQDLGTSYEQY
>TRBV7-9|.|TRBJ1-4
ASSFLRGEKLF
>TRBV20-1|.|TRBJ2-2
SAREVGVDGELF
>TRBV4-1|.|TRBJ1-4
ASSHEDRSTNEKLF
>TRBV5-1|TRBD1|TRBJ1-1
ASSSESDRGRGEAF
>TRBV20-1|.|TRBJ2-7
SASSRDSYEQY
>TRBV4-3|TRBD1|TRBJ1-5
ASSQGTGVRQPQH
>TRBV6-5|.|TRBJ1-4
ASSYYGSENNEKLF